The present TCR beta chain was sequenced within a study of blood T cell repertoires in COVID-19. Whole-study context: Both acute and convalescent COVID-19 samples were obtained from the United States, Italy and Spain. T cells, B-cell-depleted T cells, or PBMCs provided the cDNA or gDNA that served as material.

Original processing notes: Scientists estimated how many nucleated cells there were by amplifying reference gene primers. Clones were read by immunoSEQ multiplex PCR, and TCRdb kept only the in-frame ones, dropping some. V and J calls plus clone size are reproduced from that table; the DNA served to infer D and trimming. The sample records tens of thousands of clones, about 85% being singletons. The receptor comes from a human donor in a cohort sampled during active COVID-19. Source material: peripheral blood.

The DNA for the CDR3 is TGTGCCAGCAGCACCCCGACAGGGGAAAATCAGCCCCAGCATTTT. Encoded protein: CASSTPTGENQPQHF. The chain uses TRBV7-3 and TRBJ1-5; 8 nucleotides align to TRBD1. The germline gives CDR1 SGHTA, CDR2 FQGTGA. CDR3 size: 15 residues. V lost 5 bases and J lost 4; bases outside the gene matches: 7.